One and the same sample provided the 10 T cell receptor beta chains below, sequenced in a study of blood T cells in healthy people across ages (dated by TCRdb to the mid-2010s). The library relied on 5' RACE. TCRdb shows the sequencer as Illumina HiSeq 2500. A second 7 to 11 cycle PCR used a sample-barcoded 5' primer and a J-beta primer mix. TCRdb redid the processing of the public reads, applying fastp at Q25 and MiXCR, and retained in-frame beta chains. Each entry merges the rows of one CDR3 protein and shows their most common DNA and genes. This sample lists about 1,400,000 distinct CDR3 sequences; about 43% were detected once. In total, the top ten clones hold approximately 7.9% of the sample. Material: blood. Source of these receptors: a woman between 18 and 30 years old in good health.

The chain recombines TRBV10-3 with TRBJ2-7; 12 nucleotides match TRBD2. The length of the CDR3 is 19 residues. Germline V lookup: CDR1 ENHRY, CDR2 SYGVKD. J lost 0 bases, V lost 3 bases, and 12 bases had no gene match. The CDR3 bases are TGTGCCATCAGTGATCAGTGGACTAGCGGGGTTCTAAGCTCCTACGAGCAGTACTTC. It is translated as CAISDQWTSGVLSSYEQYF.

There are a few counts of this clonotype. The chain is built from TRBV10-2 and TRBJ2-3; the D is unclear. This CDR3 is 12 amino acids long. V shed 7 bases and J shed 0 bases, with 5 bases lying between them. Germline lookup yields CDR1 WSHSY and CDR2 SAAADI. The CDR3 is CASKESTDTQYF. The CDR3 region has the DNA TGCGCCAGCAAGGAGAGCACAGATACGCAGTATTTT.

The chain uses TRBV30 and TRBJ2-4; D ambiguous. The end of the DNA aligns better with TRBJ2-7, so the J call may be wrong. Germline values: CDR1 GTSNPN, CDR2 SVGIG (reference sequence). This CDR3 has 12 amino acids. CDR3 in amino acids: CAWSEVAYEQYF. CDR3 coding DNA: TGTGCCTGGAGTGAGGTCGCCTACGAGCAGTACTTC.

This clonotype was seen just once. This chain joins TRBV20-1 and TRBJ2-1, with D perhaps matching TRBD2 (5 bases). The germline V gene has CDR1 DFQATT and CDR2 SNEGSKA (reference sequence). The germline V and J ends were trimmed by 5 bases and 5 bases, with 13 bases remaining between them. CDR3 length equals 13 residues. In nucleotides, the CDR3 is TGCAGTGCTCCCCGACTAAATGACAATGAGCAGTTCTTC. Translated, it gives CSAPRLNDNEQFF.

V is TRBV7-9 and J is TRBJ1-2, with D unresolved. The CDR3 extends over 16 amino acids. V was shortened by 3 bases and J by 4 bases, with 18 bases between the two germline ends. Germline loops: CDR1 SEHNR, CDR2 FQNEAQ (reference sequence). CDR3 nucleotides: TGTGCCAGCAGCTTCCCGGCAGGAGAAGTACTCTATGGCTACACCTTC. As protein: CASSFPAGEVLYGYTF.

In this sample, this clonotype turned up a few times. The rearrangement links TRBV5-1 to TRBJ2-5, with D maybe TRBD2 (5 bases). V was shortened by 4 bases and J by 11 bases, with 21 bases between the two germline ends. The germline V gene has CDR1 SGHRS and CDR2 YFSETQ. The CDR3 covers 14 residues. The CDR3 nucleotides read TGCGCCAGCAGCATCAGCGGCGCCTACAATGAGCAGTACTTC. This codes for CASSISGAYNEQYF.

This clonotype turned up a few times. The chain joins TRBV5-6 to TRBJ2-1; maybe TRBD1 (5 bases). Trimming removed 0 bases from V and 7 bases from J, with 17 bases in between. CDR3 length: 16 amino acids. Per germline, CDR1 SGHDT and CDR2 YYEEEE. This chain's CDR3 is CASSLGAGAKGNEQFF. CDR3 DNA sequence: TGTGCCAGCAGCTTGGGGGCTGGGGCTAAGGGAAATGAGCAGTTCTTC.

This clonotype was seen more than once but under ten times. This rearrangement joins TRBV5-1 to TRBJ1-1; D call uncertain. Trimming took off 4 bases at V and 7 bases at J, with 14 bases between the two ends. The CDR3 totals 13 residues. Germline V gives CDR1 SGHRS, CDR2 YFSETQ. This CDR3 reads CASSVDGFGEAFF. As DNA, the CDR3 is TGCGCCAGCAGCGTTGACGGCTTCGGTGAAGCTTTCTTT. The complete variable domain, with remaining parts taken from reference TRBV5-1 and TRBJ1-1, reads KAGVTQTPRYLIKTRGQQVTLSCSPISGHRSVSWYQQTPGQGLQFLFEYFSETQRNKGNFPGRFSGRQFSNSRSEMNVSTLELGDSALYLCASSVDGFGEAFFGQGTRLTVV.

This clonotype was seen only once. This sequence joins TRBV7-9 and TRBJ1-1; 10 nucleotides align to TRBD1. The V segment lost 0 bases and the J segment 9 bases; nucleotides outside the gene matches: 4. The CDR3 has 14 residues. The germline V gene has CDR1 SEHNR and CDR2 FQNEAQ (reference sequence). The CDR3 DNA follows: TGTGCCAGCAGCTTAGCGGGGACAGGGGCCAAAGCTTTCTTT. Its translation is CASSLAGTGAKAFF.

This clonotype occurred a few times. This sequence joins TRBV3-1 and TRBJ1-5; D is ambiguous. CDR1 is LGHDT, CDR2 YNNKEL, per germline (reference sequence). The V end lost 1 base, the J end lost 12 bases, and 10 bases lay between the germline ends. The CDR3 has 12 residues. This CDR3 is CASSQGLANQHF. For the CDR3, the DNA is TGTGCCAGCAGCCAAGGTCTGGCTAACCAGCATTTT.